These 31 T cell receptor beta chains share one sample of origin, sequenced in a study of T cells in Graves' hyperthyroidism and ophthalmopathy. Regions amplified from RNA transcripts were the TCR beta CDR3 regions. RT-PCR in the first round (using the HTBI primer set) targeted the TCR CDR3. Each CDR3 protein gets one entry after TCRdb re-called the multiplex PCR reads with MiXCR. Altogether nearly 750,000 distinct CDR3 sequences are present, roughly 32% being singletons, with the ten largest covering 30% to 40%. Sequenced sample: blood. The receptors derive from a woman aged 40 to 55 with Graves' hyperthyroidism.

This chain joins TRBV12-3 or TRBV12-4 and TRBJ1-1, with D maybe TRBD1 (6 bases). There are 17 residues in the CDR3. The V gene lost 4 bases and the J gene lost 4 bases, with 22 bases spanning the gap. CDR3 DNA: TGTGCCAGCAGTTCGCCAGGGGATTCCAGAGGCGGCACTGAAGCTTTCTTT. Translation gives CASSSPGDSRGGTEAFF.

Details on this clonotype: One base away lies a much larger clone, so this may be a sequencing read error. The gene calls are TRBV7-8 and TRBJ2-7; either TRBD1 or TRBD2 may supply D (5 bases each). This CDR3 is 16 amino acids long. Trimming shortened V by 3 bases and J by 1 base, and 16 bases separated the two germline ends. Germline V CDR1 and CDR2: SGHVS, FQNEAQ. The CDR3 loop reads CASSFLAGAPSYEQYF. The CDR3 nucleotides read TGTGCCAGCAGCTTCTTAGCCGGGGCACCATCCTACGAGCAGTACTTC. The full variable domain, completed using reference TRBV7-8 and TRBJ2-7, is GAGVSQSPRYKVAKRGQDVALRCDPISGHVSLFWYQQALGQGPEFLTYFQNEAQLDKSGLPSDRFFAERPEGSVSTLKIQRTQQEDSAVYLCASSFLAGAPSYEQYFGPGTRLTVT.

The rearrangement joins TRBV7-2 to TRBJ2-7; the match to TRBD1 covers 9 bases. The end of the DNA fits TRBJ2-4 better, so the J call may be wrong. Germline V gene sequence: CDR1 SGHTA, CDR2 FQGNSA. The CDR3 runs 12 residues. This chain's CDR3 is CASSPQGAIQYF. For the CDR3, the DNA is TGTGCCAGCAGCCCACAGGGGGCCATTCAGTACTTC.

This chain joins TRBV12-3 or TRBV12-4 and TRBJ1-1; 9 bases are shared with TRBD1. V dropped 6 bases and J dropped 5; count of bases not matched to a gene: 10. The CDR3 length is 15 residues. DNA for the CDR3: TGTGCCAGCAGCCACCGGGACAGGGTTGGGACTGAAGCTTTCTTT. Its protein product is CASSHRDRVGTEAFF.

The chain uses TRBV19 and TRBJ1-1; D call uncertain. Trimming stripped 2 bases from V and 3 bases from J, with 19 bases between. Germline V gene sequence: CDR1 LNHDA, CDR2 SQIVND (reference sequence). This CDR3 region has 17 residues. For the CDR3, the DNA is TGTGCCAGTAGTATAAGAATCCGGAGCAGATTTTACACTGAAGCTTTCTTT. This translates into CASSIRIRSRFYTEAFF.

In this sample, this clonotype turned up many times. The rearrangement joins TRBV10-3 to TRBJ1-2; D is undetermined. The length of the CDR3 is 14 residues. Germline CDR1 ENHRY, CDR2 SYGVKD. Trimming took 3 bases from V and 3 from J, leaving 11 bases between them. The CDR3 sequence is CAISDWRAHYGYTF. Here the CDR3 DNA reads TGTGCCATCAGTGATTGGAGGGCTCACTATGGCTACACCTTC.

The chain recombines TRBV7-9 with TRBJ2-7; D is undetermined. The better agreement between TRBJ2-1 and the DNA end casts doubt on the J call. The germline gives CDR1 SEHNR, CDR2 FQNEAQ (reference sequence). The CDR3 length is 15 residues. The CDR3 is CASSPPQGINNEQFF. CDR3 DNA sequence: TGTGCCAGCAGCCCCCCCCAAGGGATAAACAATGAGCAGTTCTTC.

About this clonotype itself: The germline gene is not matched at one end of the junction; a read error may be the cause. The V gene is TRBV2, the J gene TRBJ2-2; 9 positions match TRBD2. Germline V CDR1 and CDR2: SNHLY, FYNNEI. The CDR3 spans 15 residues. The CDR3 region is CASRRGTSRTGEPFF. CDR3 sequence (DNA): TGTGCCAGCAGAAGAGGGACTAGCAGGACCGGGGAGCCGTTTTTT.

V and J are TRBV6-5 and TRBJ1-5; 10 bases line up with TRBD1. The V and J ends lost 6 bases and 6 bases, in that order; junction bases with no gene match: 8. Per germline, CDR1 MNHEY and CDR2 SVGAGI. There are 15 residues in the CDR3. CDR3 DNA sequence: TGTGCCAGCAGACCCGGGACAGGGGTAATTCAGCCCCAGCATTTT. Amino acids: CASRPGTGVIQPQHF.

As regards this clonotype: Because it lacks the conserved phenylalanine or tryptophan at the end, this CDR3 is likely a read error. The CDR3 nucleotides read TGCGCCAGCAGCCAAGAACAAGGAGACACTGAAGCTTTCTCT. The encoded protein is CASSQEQGDTEAFS. The V and J genes are TRBV4-3 and TRBJ1-1; D not certain. The V end lost 0 bases, the J end lost 3 bases, and 8 bases lay between the germline ends. This CDR3 contains 14 residues. The germline V gene encodes CDR1 LGHNA and CDR2 YSLEER.

V gene TRBV7-9 combines with J gene TRBJ1-1; D is unresolved. Germline loops: CDR1 SEHNR, CDR2 FQNEAQ (reference sequence). The CDR3 runs 14 residues. V was pared by 1 base and J by 6 bases, with 12 bases between. For the CDR3, the DNA is TGTGCCAGCAGCTTAGATTTTAAAGGGCCTGAAGCTTTCTTT. As protein: CASSLDFKGPEAFF.

V gene TRBV7-9 combines with J gene TRBJ2-5; D perhaps matches TRBD1 (5 bases). V gave up 4 bases and J gave up 9 bases, with 15 bases separating them. The germline CDR1 and CDR2 sequences are SEHNR and FQNEAQ (reference sequence). This CDR3 spans 13 amino acids. In DNA, the CDR3 is TGTGCCAGCAGCTCTGGGCAGGGATGGCCCCAGTACTTC. This gives the protein CASSSGQGWPQYF. The full variable domain, completed using reference TRBV7-9 and TRBJ2-5, is DTGVSQNPRHKITKRGQNVTFRCDPISEHNRLYWYRQTLGQGPEFLTYFQNEAQLEKSRLLSDRFSAERPKGSFSTLEIQRTEQGDSAMYLCASSSGQGWPQYFGPGTRLLVL.

The chain recombines TRBV27 with TRBJ1-5; 8 positions match TRBD1. CDR1 and CDR2 from the germline V gene are MNHEY and SMNVEV (reference sequence). The CDR3 has 12 residues. Unmatched junction bases numbered 4, after V lost 9 bases and J lost 6 bases. The CDR3 here is CASTQGGQPQHF. The CDR3 DNA reads TGTGCCAGTACACAGGGGGGTCAGCCCCAGCATTTT.

This clonotype appeared a few times. The chain employs TRBV7-2 and TRBJ1-2, with a tentative D call TRBD1 (6 bases). Germline CDR1 and CDR2: SGHTA and FQGNSA. Between the trimmed V and J ends, which lost 5 bases and 5 bases, there was a span of 15 bases. There are 14 residues in the CDR3. CDR3 protein: CASSPIGGTYGYTF. In nucleotides, the CDR3 is TGTGCCAGCAGCCCTATAGGGGGTACTTATGGCTACACCTTC. The whole variable domain, remainder taken from reference TRBV7-2 and TRBJ1-2, is GAGVSQSPSNKVTEKGKDVELRCDPISGHTALYWYRQSLGQGLEFLIYFQGNSAPDKSGLPSDRFSAERTGGSVSTLTIQRTQQEDSAVYLCASSPIGGTYGYTFGSGTRLTVV.

This clonotype was counted many times. The chain combines TRBV4-3 with TRBJ2-7, with 10 bases fitting TRBD2. V gave up 4 bases and J gave up 7 bases; unmatched junction bases: 1. This CDR3 has 12 residues. Germline loops: CDR1 LGHNA, CDR2 YSLEER. The CDR3 DNA is TGCGCCAGCAGCCGAGCGGGGGGGGAGCAGTACTTC. Amino acid sequence: CASSRAGGEQYF.

This clonotype was found many times. This rearrangement joins TRBV10-3 to TRBJ2-5; a possible D gene is TRBD1 (6 bases). The CDR3 extends over 17 amino acids. V gave up 4 bases and J gave up 2 bases, with 20 bases separating them. The germline gives CDR1 ENHRY, CDR2 SYGVKD. In DNA form, the CDR3 reads TGTGCCATCAGTGGCCCGTTAGCAGGGGAAGATCAAGAGACCCAGTACTTC. Encoded protein: CAISGPLAGEDQETQYF.

This clonotype was detected many times. The J gene is TRBJ2-7, the V gene TRBV5-5, with TRBD1 identical over 7 bases. V lost 4 bases to trimming and J lost 6 bases; unmatched junction nucleotides: 4. This CDR3 contains 12 residues. Germline CDR1 and CDR2: SGHKS and YYEKEE (reference sequence). CDR3 sequence: CASSRQGAEQYF. CDR3 nucleotides: TGTGCCAGCAGCCGACAGGGTGCCGAGCAGTACTTC.

In this sample, this clonotype turned up many times. The gene calls are TRBV7-9 and TRBJ2-7, with 7 bases aligning to TRBD1. Losses at the gene ends were 5 bases for V and 7 bases for J; bases not matched to a gene: 11. Germline loops: CDR1 SEHNR, CDR2 FQNEAQ (reference sequence). The CDR3 consists of 14 residues. CDR3 in amino acids: CASSQKGAGKEQYF. The DNA for the CDR3 is TGTGCCAGCAGCCAAAAGGGGGCAGGGAAAGAGCAGTACTTC.

A note on this clonotype: It may be a read error: a sequence one base away is much more abundant. The J gene is TRBJ2-5, the V gene TRBV19; TRBD2 is a possible D gene (5 bases). Germline CDR1 LNHDA, CDR2 SQIVND (reference sequence). The CDR3 covers 13 residues. Here the CDR3 DNA reads TGTGCCAGTGGTATGTCGGGAATCGAGACCCAGTACTTC. Amino acid sequence: CASGMSGIETQYF.

This clonotype was detected many times. This chain joins TRBV10-3 and TRBJ1-5; tentative D call: TRBD1 (6 bases). CDR3 length: 14 residues. The V end lost 4 bases, the J end lost 7 bases, and 14 bases lay between the germline ends. Germline-derived CDR1 and CDR2 are ENHRY and SYGVKD. This CDR3 reads CAISGGGAEQPQHF. The CDR3 region has the DNA TGTGCCATCAGTGGGGGGGGGGCCGAACAGCCCCAGCATTTT.

The chain has TRBV16 and TRBJ1-2, with TRBD1 as a possible D gene (6 bases). The ends were cut back, 2 bases at V and 2 bases at J, with 12 bases in the middle. The V gene's germline CDR1 is KGHSY and CDR2 FQNENV. The CDR3 is made up of 15 amino acids. The CDR3: CASSQLGQGNYGYTF. In nucleotides, the CDR3 is TGTGCCAGCAGCCAACTGGGGCAGGGGAACTATGGCTACACCTTC.

This clonotype showed up many times. J is TRBJ2-7 and V is TRBV29-1; 8 bases map to TRBD2. This CDR3 spans 13 amino acids. Per germline, CDR1 SQVTM and CDR2 ANQGSEA. Trimming at V came to 4 bases and at J to 5 bases, leaving 7 bases not matched to a gene. Written as DNA, the CDR3 is TGCAGCGTTGCCAACGGACTAGCAAACGAGCAGTACTTC. It yields the protein CSVANGLANEQYF.

Only a few counts were recorded for this clonotype. The gene calls are TRBV19 and TRBJ2-6, with TRBD1 matching over 7 bases. The CDR3 covers 13 residues. Germline CDR1 reads LNHDA; CDR2 reads SQIVND (reference sequence). V was pared by 11 bases and J by 8 bases, with 9 bases of the junction left unmatched. The CDR3 DNA reads TGTGCCTGCAGACAGGGTTGGTCCAACGTCCTGACTTTC. Translation gives CACRQGWSNVLTF.

The CDR3 coding sequence is TGTGCCAGTTTACTTCGGGAGCGCAACAATGAGCAGTACTTC. Its protein product is CASLLRERNNEQYF. The chain uses TRBV11-2 and TRBJ2-7, with D tentatively TRBD2 (6 bases). The CDR3 is made up of 14 amino acids. V was trimmed by 9 bases and J by 7 bases, leaving 22 bases between them. Germline CDR1 SGHAT, CDR2 FQNNGV.

Only one count was recorded for this clonotype. The junction does not match germline at one end; this may be a read error. This chain uses TRBV7-2 with TRBJ1-1; 7 bases match TRBD1. CDR3 size: 14 residues. Germline V CDR1 and CDR2: SGHTA, FQGNSA. CDR3 DNA: TGTGCCAGCAGCTTTGGGACAGTCAGCACTGAAGCTTCCTTT. This translates into CASSFGTVSTEASF.

This clonotype has ten or more counts. This sequence joins TRBV5-1 and TRBJ1-1; 8 bases map to TRBD1. The V and J ends lost 3 bases and 5 bases, in that order; junction bases with no gene match: 6. The CDR3 length is 14 residues. Germline-derived CDR1 and CDR2 are SGHRS and YFSETQ. This chain's CDR3 is CASSWGQVDTEAFF. CDR3 in DNA: TGCGCCAGCAGCTGGGGACAGGTGGATACTGAAGCTTTCTTT.

The genes are TRBV5-1 and TRBJ1-6; no firm D call. CDR3 length equals 14 residues. Germline CDR1 reads SGHRS; CDR2 reads YFSETQ. The ends were cut back, 6 bases at V and 7 bases at J, with 14 bases in the middle. The DNA of the CDR3 is TGCGCCAGCACCCCGGACGGCAAGAATTCACCCCTCCACTTT. Translated, it gives CASTPDGKNSPLHF.

This clonotype was seen at least ten times. The chain employs TRBV20-1 and TRBJ1-2; tentatively, D is TRBD1 (6 bases). Germline lookup yields CDR1 DFQATT and CDR2 SNEGSKA (reference sequence). With 3 bases removed from V and 2 bases from J, the gap between germline ends came to 19 bases. CDR3 length: 16 amino acids. The CDR3 DNA is TGCAGTGCTAGTTTACAGGGATGGGATCCCAACTATGGCTACACCTTC. Protein sequence: CSASLQGWDPNYGYTF.

This clonotype was counted between two and nine times. The gene calls are TRBV6-6 and TRBJ1-5; D gene ambiguous. Trimming stripped 9 bases from V and 2 bases from J, with 14 bases between. The germline V gene has CDR1 MNHNY and CDR2 SVGAGI (reference sequence). The CDR3 runs to 14 residues. The DNA for the CDR3 is TGTGCCAGTGTTCCCCAAGGTGGCAATCAGCCCCAGCATTTT. Its protein is CASVPQGGNQPQHF.

This clonotype appeared a single time. The J gene is TRBJ1-5, the V gene TRBV24-1, with 9 bases matching TRBD1. Unmatched junction bases numbered 7, after V lost 9 bases and J lost 8 bases. Germline V gene sequence: CDR1 KGHDR, CDR2 SFDVKD. The CDR3 consists of 13 residues. CDR3 sequence reads: CATYGQGQEPQHF. CDR3 in DNA: TGTGCCACCTACGGACAGGGGCAGGAGCCCCAGCATTTT.

The chain joins TRBV6-1 to TRBJ2-2; TRBD2 matches at 9 bases. With 8 bases clipped from V and 0 bases from J, the junction kept 7 bases outside the gene matches. The CDR3 runs to 16 residues. Germline V gene data show CDR1 as MNHNS and CDR2 as SASEGT. Here the CDR3 DNA reads TGTGCCAGCTATTCGAGCGGGGGGCCGAACACCGGGGAGCTGTTTTTT. It codes for CASYSSGGPNTGELFF.